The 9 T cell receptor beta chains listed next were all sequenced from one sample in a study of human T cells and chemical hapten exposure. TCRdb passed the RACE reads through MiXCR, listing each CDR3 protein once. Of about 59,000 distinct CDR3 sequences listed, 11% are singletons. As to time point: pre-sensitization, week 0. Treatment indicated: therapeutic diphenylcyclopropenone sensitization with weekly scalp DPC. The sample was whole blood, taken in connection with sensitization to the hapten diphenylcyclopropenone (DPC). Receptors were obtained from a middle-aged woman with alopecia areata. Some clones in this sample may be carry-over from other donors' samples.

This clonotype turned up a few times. CDR3 sequence reads: CASRPRAYNEQFF. The CDR3 DNA reads as TGTGCCAGCAGACCACGGGCCTACAATGAGCAGTTCTTC. The chain is built from TRBV6-2 or TRBV6-3 and TRBJ2-1; D unresolved. This CDR3 has 13 amino acids. CDR1 is MNHEY, CDR2 SVGEGT, per germline. The V gene lost 6 bases and the J gene lost 2 bases, with 8 bases spanning the gap.

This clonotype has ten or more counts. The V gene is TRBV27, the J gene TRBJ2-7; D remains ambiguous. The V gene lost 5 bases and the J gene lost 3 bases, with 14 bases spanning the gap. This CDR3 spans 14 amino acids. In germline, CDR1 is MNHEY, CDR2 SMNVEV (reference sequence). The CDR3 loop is CASSPQVLSYEQYF. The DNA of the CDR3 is TGTGCCAGCAGTCCACAAGTCCTGAGCTACGAGCAGTACTTC.

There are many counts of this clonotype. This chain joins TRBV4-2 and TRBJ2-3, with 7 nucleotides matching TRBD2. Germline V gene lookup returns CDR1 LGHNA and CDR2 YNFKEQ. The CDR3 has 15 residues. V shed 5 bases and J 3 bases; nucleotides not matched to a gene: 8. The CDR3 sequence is CASSSVAGVTDTQYF. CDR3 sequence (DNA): TGTGCCAGCAGCTCCGTGGCGGGAGTTACAGATACGCAGTATTTT.

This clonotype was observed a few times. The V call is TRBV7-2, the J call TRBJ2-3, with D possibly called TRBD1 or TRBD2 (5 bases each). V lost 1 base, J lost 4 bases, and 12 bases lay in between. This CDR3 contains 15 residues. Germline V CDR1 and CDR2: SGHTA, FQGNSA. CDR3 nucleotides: TGTGCCAGCAGCTTAGGCTCCGGGGCGGCAGATACGCAGTATTTT. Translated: CASSLGSGAADTQYF.

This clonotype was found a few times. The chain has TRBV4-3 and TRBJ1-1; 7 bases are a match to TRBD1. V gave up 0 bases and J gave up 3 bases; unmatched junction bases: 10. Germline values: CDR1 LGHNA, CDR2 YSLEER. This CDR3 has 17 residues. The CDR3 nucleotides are TGCGCCAGCAGCCAAGATCGGGCAGGGGGAAGGGACACTGAAGCTTTCTTT. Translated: CASSQDRAGGRDTEAFF.

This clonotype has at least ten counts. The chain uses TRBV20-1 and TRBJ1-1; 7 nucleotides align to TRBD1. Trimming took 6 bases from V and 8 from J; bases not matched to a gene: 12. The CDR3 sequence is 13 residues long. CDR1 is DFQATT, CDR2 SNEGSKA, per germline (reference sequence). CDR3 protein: CSAGVPGGAEAFF. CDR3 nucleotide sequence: TGCAGTGCCGGGGTCCCAGGGGGGGCGGAAGCTTTCTTT.

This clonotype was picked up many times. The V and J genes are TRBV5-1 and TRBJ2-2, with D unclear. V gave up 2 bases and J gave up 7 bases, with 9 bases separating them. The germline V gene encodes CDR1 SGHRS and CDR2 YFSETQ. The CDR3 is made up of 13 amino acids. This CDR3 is CASSFGYLGELFF. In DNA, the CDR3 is TGCGCCAGCAGCTTCGGATACCTCGGGGAGCTGTTTTTT.

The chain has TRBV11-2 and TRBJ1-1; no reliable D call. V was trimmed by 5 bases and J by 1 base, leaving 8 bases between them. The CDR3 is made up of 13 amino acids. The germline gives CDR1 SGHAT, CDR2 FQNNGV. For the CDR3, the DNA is TGTGCCAGCAGCCTGGGGTGGAACACTGAAGCTTTCTTT. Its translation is CASSLGWNTEAFF.

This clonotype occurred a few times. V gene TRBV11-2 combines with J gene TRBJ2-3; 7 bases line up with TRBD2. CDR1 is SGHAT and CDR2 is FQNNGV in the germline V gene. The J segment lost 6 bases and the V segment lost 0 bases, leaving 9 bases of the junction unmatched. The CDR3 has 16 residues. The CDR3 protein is CASSLDEGGPWDTQYF. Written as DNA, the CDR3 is TGTGCCAGCAGCTTAGACGAGGGAGGGCCATGGGATACGCAGTATTTT.